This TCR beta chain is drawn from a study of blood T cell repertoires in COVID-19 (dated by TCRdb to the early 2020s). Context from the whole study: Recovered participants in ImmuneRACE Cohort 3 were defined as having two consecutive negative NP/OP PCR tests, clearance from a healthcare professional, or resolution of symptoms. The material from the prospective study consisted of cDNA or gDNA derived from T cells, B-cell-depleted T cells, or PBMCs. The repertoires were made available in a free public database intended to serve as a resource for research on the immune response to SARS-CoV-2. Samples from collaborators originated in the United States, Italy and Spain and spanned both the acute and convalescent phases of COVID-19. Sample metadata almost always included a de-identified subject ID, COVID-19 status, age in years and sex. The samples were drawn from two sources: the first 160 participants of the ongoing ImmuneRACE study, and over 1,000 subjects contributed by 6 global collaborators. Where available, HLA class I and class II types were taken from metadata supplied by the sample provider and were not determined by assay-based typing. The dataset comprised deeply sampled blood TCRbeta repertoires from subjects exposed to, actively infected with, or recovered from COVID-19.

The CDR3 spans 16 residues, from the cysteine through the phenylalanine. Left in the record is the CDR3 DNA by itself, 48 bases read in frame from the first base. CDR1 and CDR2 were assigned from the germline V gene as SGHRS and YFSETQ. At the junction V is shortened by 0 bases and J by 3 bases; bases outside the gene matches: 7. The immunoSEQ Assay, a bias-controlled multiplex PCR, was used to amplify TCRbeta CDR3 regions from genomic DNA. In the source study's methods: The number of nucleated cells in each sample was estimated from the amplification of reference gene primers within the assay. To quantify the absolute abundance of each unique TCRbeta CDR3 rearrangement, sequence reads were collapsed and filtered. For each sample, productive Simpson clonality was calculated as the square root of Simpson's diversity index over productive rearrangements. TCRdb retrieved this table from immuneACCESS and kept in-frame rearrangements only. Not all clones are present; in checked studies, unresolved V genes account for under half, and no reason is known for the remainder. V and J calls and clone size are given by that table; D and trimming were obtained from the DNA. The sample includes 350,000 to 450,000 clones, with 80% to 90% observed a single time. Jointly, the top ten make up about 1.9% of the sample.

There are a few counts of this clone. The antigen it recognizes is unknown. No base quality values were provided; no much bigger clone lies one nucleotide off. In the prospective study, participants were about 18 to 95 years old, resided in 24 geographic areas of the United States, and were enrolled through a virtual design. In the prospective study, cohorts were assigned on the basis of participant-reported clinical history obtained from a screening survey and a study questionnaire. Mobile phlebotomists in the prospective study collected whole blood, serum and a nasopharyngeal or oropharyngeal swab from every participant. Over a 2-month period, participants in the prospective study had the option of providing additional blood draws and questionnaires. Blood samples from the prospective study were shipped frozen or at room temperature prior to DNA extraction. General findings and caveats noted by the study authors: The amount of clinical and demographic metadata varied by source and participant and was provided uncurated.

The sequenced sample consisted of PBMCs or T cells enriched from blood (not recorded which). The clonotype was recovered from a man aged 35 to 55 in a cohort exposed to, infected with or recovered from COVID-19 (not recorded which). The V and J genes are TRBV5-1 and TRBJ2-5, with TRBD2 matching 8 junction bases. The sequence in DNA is TGCGCCAGCAGCTTGGGGCTAGCGGGTGGAGAAGAGACCCAGTACTTC. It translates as CASSLGLAGGEETQYF.